Listed below are T cell receptor beta chains from one sample, sequenced in a study of blood T cell repertoires in COVID-19. Clones were sequenced by immunoSEQ multiplex PCR, and TCRdb holds only the in-frame ones, with some missing. The profile shows 150,000 to 190,000 clones, 80% to 90% of them singletons. The sample was peripheral blood. The receptor set was obtained from a woman in her 50s with acute or convalescent COVID-19. CDR3s include the opening cysteine and the closing phenylalanine or tryptophan. The D gene is left open where the match is weak. A clone size is listed for some rows: how often the clone was seen (once, few, many), or a class if it is expanded.

TRBV19	NA	TRBJ1-2	NA	CASKIAGRQTMINYGYTF	TGTGCCAGTAAGATTGCCGGTCGGCAGACTATGATTAACTATGGCTACACCTTC
TRBV27	TRBD1	TRBJ1-6	NA	CASRTNYGTGLSSPLHF	TGTGCCAGCAGGACCAACTACGGGACAGGGTTAAGCTCACCCCTCCACTTT
TRBV6-2/TRBV6-3	TRBD1	TRBJ1-2	NA	CASRPTTGGVNGYTF	TGTGCCAGCAGGCCTACGACAGGGGGCGTTAATGGCTACACCTTC
TRBV5-1	TRBD2	TRBJ2-1	NA	CASSLLAGGHNEQFF	TGCGCCAGCAGCTTGCTCGCGGGAGGGCACAATGAGCAGTTCTTC
TRBV30	NA	TRBJ1-6	NA	CAWSREQNSPLHF	TGTGCCTGGAGTAGGGAGCAGAATTCACCCCTCCACTTT
TRBV28	NA	TRBJ1-2	NA	CASRQESLTGYTF	TGTGCCAGCAGACAGGAGAGCTTGACCGGCTACACCTTC
TRBV7-3	TRBD1	TRBJ2-1	NA	CASSFSGGRAYNEQFF	TGTGCCAGCAGCTTCTCAGGGGGCCGCGCCTACAATGAGCAGTTCTTC
TRBV10-3	TRBD1	TRBJ1-5	NA	CAISGTGGRGGGNQPQHF	TGTGCCATCAGTGGGACAGGGGGCCGGGGCGGCGGCAATCAGCCCCAGCATTTT
TRBV6-6	TRBD1	TRBJ1-3	NA	CASGDRGVTIYF	TGTGCCAGCGGGGACAGGGGAGTCACCATATATTTT
TRBV10-3	TRBD2	TRBJ2-3	NA	CAITAGTSGGAADTQYF	TGTGCCATCACAGCCGGGACTAGCGGGGGGGCAGCAGATACGCAGTATTTT
TRBV18	NA	TRBJ2-3	once	CASSPRTGDTQYF	TGTGCCAGCTCACCACGTACAGGAGATACGCAGTATTTT
TRBV7-2	TRBD1	TRBJ1-1	NA	CASSPGTGMNTEAFF	TGTGCCAGCAGCCCAGGGACAGGGATGAACACTGAAGCTTTCTTT
TRBV27	NA	TRBJ1-6	NA	CASSSLGGSPNSPLHF	TGTGCCAGCAGTTCCCTAGGAGGATCACCTAATTCACCCCTCCACTTT
TRBV5-4	TRBD1	TRBJ1-3	NA	CASSLDRGIGNTIYF	TGTGCCAGCAGCTTGGACAGGGGAATTGGAAACACCATATATTTT
TRBV6-5	TRBD1	TRBJ2-5	NA	CASSHRGFFGTQYF	TGTGCCAGCAGTCACAGGGGGTTCTTCGGGACCCAGTACTTC
TRBV27	NA	TRBJ1-1	NA	CASSPRGGHEAFF	TGTGCCAGCAGTCCCCGGGGGGGTCATGAAGCTTTCTTT
TRBV25-1	NA	TRBJ1-2	NA	CASRETSGDYGYTF	TGTGCCAGCAGAGAAACCTCAGGGGACTATGGCTACACCTTC
TRBV7-8	NA	TRBJ1-3	NA	CASSSAQGFGNTIYF	TGTGCCAGCAGCTCCGCACAGGGCTTTGGAAACACCATATATTTT
TRBV5-6	TRBD1	TRBJ1-1	NA	CASSQGQGVLGFEAFF	TGTGCCAGCAGTCAAGGACAGGGGGTTCTAGGATTTGAAGCTTTCTTT
TRBV7-9	TRBD2	TRBJ2-7	NA	CASSLRGAYEQYF	TGTGCCAGCAGCTTACGGGGGGCCTACGAGCAGTACTTC
TRBV2	NA	TRBJ1-5	NA	CASQGDNGGHQPQHF	TGTGCCAGCCAGGGAGACAACGGGGGTCATCAGCCCCAGCATTTT
TRBV7-9	NA	TRBJ2-1	few	CASSLVTVYNEQFF	TGTGCCAGCAGCTTAGTAACGGTTTACAATGAGCAGTTCTTC
TRBV13	NA	TRBJ1-3	once	CASTPRTSSGNTIYF	TGTGCCAGCACACCACGGACTAGCTCTGGAAACACCATATATTTT
TRBV9	NA	TRBJ1-2	few	CASTGTDYGYTF	TGTGCCAGCACCGGGACTGACTATGGCTACACCTTC
TRBV11-2	TRBD2	TRBJ2-7	NA	CASEPSGRVGEQYF	TGTGCCAGCGAGCCTAGCGGGAGGGTCGGCGAGCAGTACTTC
TRBV20-1	NA	TRBJ1-2	once	CSASRQNYGYTF	TGCAGTGCTAGTAGACAGAACTATGGCTACACCTTC
TRBV5-1	NA	TRBJ1-1	NA	CASSTIPGSNTEAFF	TGCGCCAGCAGCACTATACCGGGGAGCAACACTGAAGCTTTCTTT
TRBV28	TRBD1	TRBJ2-1	NA	CASKNLLDRGLNEQFF	TGTGCCAGCAAAAACCTCTTAGACAGGGGGCTCAATGAGCAGTTCTTC
TRBV27	TRBD1	TRBJ2-2	NA	CASSRDRYTGELFF	TGTGCCAGCAGTCGGGACAGATACACCGGGGAGCTGTTTTTT
TRBV15	TRBD1	TRBJ1-2	NA	CATSRDRDDVGYTF	TGTGCCACCAGCAGGGACAGGGATGATGTTGGCTACACCTTC
TRBV6-5	TRBD1	TRBJ1-4	NA	CASSYKNRDRDKKLFF	TGTGCCAGCAGTTACAAGAACCGGGACAGGGATAAAAAACTGTTTTTT
TRBV6-2/TRBV6-3	TRBD2	TRBJ2-3	NA	CASSTSGGTDTQYF	TGTGCCAGCAGCACGAGCGGGGGCACAGATACGCAGTATTTT
TRBV29-1	TRBD1	TRBJ2-2	NA	CSAGTGHTGELFF	TGCAGCGCCGGGACAGGGCACACCGGGGAGCTGTTTTTT
TRBV5-8	NA	TRBJ2-3	NA	CASSLGLLTDTQYF	TGTGCCAGCAGCTTGGGACTGCTCACAGATACGCAGTATTTT
TRBV4-3	NA	TRBJ1-1	NA	CASSVTGRGDTEAFF	TGCGCCAGCAGCGTCACTGGTCGGGGGGACACTGAAGCTTTCTTT
TRBV23-1	NA	TRBJ1-6	NA	CASSQSDGTSYNSPLHF	TGCGCCAGCAGTCAATCAGACGGGACAAGCTATAATTCACCCCTCCACTTT
TRBV5-6	TRBD1	TRBJ1-2	NA	CASSRDRERGYTF	TGTGCCAGCAGCAGGGACAGGGAACGCGGCTACACCTTC
TRBV27	NA	TRBJ1-2	NA	CASSLDRSGFYGYTF	TGTGCCAGCAGTTTAGACAGATCGGGTTTCTATGGCTACACCTTC
TRBV5-1	TRBD1	TRBJ2-5	NA	CASSSTGASSGETQYF	TGCGCCAGCAGCTCGACAGGGGCGTCATCTGGGGAGACCCAGTACTTC
TRBV7-8	NA	TRBJ1-2	once	CASSLESRLYGYTF	TGTGCCAGCAGCTTAGAGTCGAGACTCTATGGCTACACCTTC
TRBV7-2	NA	TRBJ1-5	NA	CASSSMGANQPQHF	TGTGCCAGCAGCTCCATGGGGGCCAATCAGCCCCAGCATTTT
TRBV30	TRBD1	TRBJ1-1	NA	CAWIGTGGIMNTEAFF	TGTGCCTGGATCGGGACAGGGGGGATTATGAACACTGAAGCTTTCTTT
TRBV30	NA	TRBJ2-4	few	CAWSRDYGGPIQYF	TGTGCCTGGTCCCGGGACTACGGGGGGCCCATTCAGTACTTC
TRBV6-6	NA	TRBJ1-5	NA	CASTPYSNQPQHF	TGTGCCAGCACTCCCTATAGCAATCAGCCCCAGCATTTT
TRBV7-2	NA	TRBJ2-5	NA	CASSLVRGRRQETQYF	TGTGCCAGCAGCTTAGTAAGGGGCCGCCGCCAAGAGACCCAGTACTTC
TRBV19	NA	TRBJ1-5	once	CASGTFDRPGGQPQHF	TGTGCCAGTGGGACCTTCGACAGGCCTGGGGGTCAGCCCCAGCATTTT
TRBV3-1/TRBV3-2	NA	TRBJ2-4	once	CASSQDQGRVIQYF	TGTGCCAGCAGCCAAGATCAGGGGCGAGTCATTCAGTACTTC
TRBV7-9	NA	TRBJ1-3	NA	CASSQFSGDNNRNTIYF	TGTGCCAGCAGCCAATTTTCGGGGGATAACAACAGAAACACCATATATTTT
TRBV12-3/TRBV12-4	NA	TRBJ2-7	once	CASSTDTYEQYF	TGTGCCAGCAGTACAGACACCTACGAGCAGTACTTC
TRBV6-5	NA	TRBJ1-5	NA	CASRPRDSYQPQHF	TGTGCCAGCAGACCCCGAGACAGTTATCAGCCCCAGCATTTT